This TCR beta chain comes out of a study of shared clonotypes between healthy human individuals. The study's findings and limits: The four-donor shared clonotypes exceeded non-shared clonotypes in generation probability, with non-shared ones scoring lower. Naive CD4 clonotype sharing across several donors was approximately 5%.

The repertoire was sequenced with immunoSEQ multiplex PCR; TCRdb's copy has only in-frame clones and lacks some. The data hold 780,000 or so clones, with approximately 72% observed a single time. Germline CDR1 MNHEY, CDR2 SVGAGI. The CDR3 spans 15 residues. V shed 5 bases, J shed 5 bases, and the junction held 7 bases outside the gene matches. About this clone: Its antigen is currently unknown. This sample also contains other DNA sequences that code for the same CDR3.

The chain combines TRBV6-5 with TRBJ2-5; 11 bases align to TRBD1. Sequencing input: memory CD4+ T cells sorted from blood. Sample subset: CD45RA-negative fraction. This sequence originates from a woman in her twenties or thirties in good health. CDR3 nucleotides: TGTGCCAGCAGTCCAGGACAGGGGGCTTGGGAGACCCAGTACTTC. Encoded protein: CASSPGQGAWETQYF.